This note documents a single TCR beta chain sequence. This record comes from a study of sequential checkpoint blockade in melanoma. The V end lost 6 bases, the J end lost 7 bases, and 6 bases lay between the germline ends. CDR1 is SGHDN and CDR2 is FVKESK in the germline V gene. The CDR3 totals 11 residues. Method: immunoSEQ multiplex PCR; TCRdb's copy keeps in-frame clones and lacks some. Here the sample spans about 19,000 clones, roughly 73% being singletons. The treatment is: randomized to nivolumab then ipilimumab (arm A) or the reverse (arm B). V is TRBV14 and J is TRBJ2-2; D ambiguous. Sequences were derived from tumor tissue (inferred from file names), sampled from a patient given nivolumab and ipilimumab in sequence. The sequence came from a human donor with melanoma. CDR3 region: CASRLHGELFF. In DNA form, the CDR3 reads TGTGCCAGCAGATTACACGGGGAGCTGTTTTTT.